The rows below give T cell receptor beta chains drawn from one sample of a study of blood T cells in healthy people across ages. Each CDR3 protein is one row after TCRdb ran MiXCR on the 5' RACE reads. The sample yields 750,000 to 1,000,000 distinct CDR3 sequences, about 28% seen once. Separately, the same data were catalogued under a study of T cells of mothers and their children.

The sequencing sample was made of blood. The receptors were gathered from a woman aged 40 to 50 in good health. Both conserved end residues are part of each CDR3.

j_call | v_call | cdr3_aa
TRBJ2-7 | TRBV29-1 | CSVGQDSYEQYF
TRBJ2-5 | TRBV7-2 | CASSPGRKTQYF
TRBJ2-1 | TRBV5-1 | CASSYGTGNEQFF
TRBJ1-2 | TRBV6-5 | CVSSYDRRYGYTF
TRBJ2-5 | TRBV5-1 | CTSSLDSGSETQYF
TRBJ2-1 | TRBV9 | CASSPRGVNYEQFF
TRBJ1-5 | TRBV3-1 | CASSQLSQPQHF
TRBJ1-5 | TRBV4-3 | CASSQDQLRGRGQPQHF
TRBJ2-5 | TRBV20-1 | CSARSGGGQETQYF
TRBJ2-1 | TRBV5-1 | CASSPTITGAGQFF
TRBJ2-6 | TRBV7-9 | CASSPRRANVLTF
TRBJ2-5 | TRBV7-2 | CASSVGRNQETQYF
TRBJ1-5 | TRBV10-3 | CATNDGQLNQPQHF
TRBJ2-3 | TRBV9 | CASSALGQRTDTQYF
TRBJ1-2 | TRBV30 | CAWALQEFVYGYTF
TRBJ2-7 | TRBV15 | CATSRGTSGRANYEQYF
TRBJ2-5 | TRBV7-9 | CASRTAPGTETQYF
TRBJ2-5 | TRBV15 | CATSRRDIQWEQYF
TRBJ1-2 | TRBV29-1 | CSIQDSYGYTF
TRBJ1-5 | TRBV2 | CASRKTSGNQPQHF
TRBJ1-2 | TRBV25-1 | CASSEKGTGWYGYTF
TRBJ2-2 | TRBV6-6 | CASSWLGGGSLTGELFF
TRBJ1-1 | TRBV20-1 | CSARGGPPGTEAFF
TRBJ2-1 | TRBV3-1 | CTSSQGVASDEQFF
TRBJ2-4 | TRBV12-3/TRBV12-4 | CASSPDLRSYKNIQYF
TRBJ2-6 | TRBV6-6 | CASSPGQTLSGANVLTF
TRBJ2-7 | TRBV20-1 | CSASAGTSWAYEQYF
TRBJ1-6 | TRBV6-5 | CASSLDRPLGSYNSPLHF
TRBJ1-1 | TRBV15 | CATSRDRERAFF
TRBJ2-1 | TRBV6-5 | CASSGTYDEQFF
TRBJ1-1 | TRBV6-5 | CASTTAGSEAFF
TRBJ1-3 | TRBV20-1 | CSATHISAGNTIYF
TRBJ2-1 | TRBV12-3/TRBV12-4 | CASSAPTGTNEQFF